This TCR beta chain was sequenced for a study of Ad26.COV2.S vaccination and SARS-CoV-2 variants. In the study overall: Donor allocation was to the COV1001 Ad26.COV2.S trial arm. Ad26.COV2.S given intramuscularly, once or twice 56 days apart.

In the case of this clone: Antigen specificity is unknown.

Study-level points and caveats: The analyses of TCR breadth and depth may have understated the size of total T cell responses. Vaccine recipients posted higher spike-specific TCR breadth than their placebo counterparts.

Trimming cost V 4 bases and J 0 bases; bases outside gene matches: 7. This CDR3 has 16 amino acids. From germline, CDR1 is SGHKS and CDR2 YYEKEE (reference sequence). The treatment denotes: roughly 20 received Ad26.COV2.S at low or high dose, single or two shots; roughly 5 received placebo; per-sample allocation not given. On day 63 after the first injection, vaccine and placebo recipients gave samples. Clones were read by immunoSEQ multiplex PCR, and TCRdb kept only the in-frame ones, dropping some. This sample has some 460,000 clones, with roughly nine tenths found just once. This TCR was recovered from a person aged 18-60 years who received the Ad26.COV2.S COVID-19 vaccine or a placebo. The chain is built from TRBV5-5 and TRBJ2-1; TRBD2 agrees at 7 bases. The input for sequencing was peripheral blood, taken in a trial of Ad26.COV2.S vaccine versus placebo. In nucleotides, the CDR3 is TGTGCCAGCAGCCAAGGACTAGAGGCCTCCTACAATGAGCAGTTCTTC. Translation: CASSQGLEASYNEQFF.